This entry concerns a single T cell receptor (beta chain). The sample originates from a study of STAT5B mutations in CD4+ large granular lymphocyte leukemia. This CDR3 contains 12 residues. The V and J ends lost 7 bases and 8 bases respectively, with 11 bases between them. CDR1 SNHLY and CDR2 FYNNEI come from the germline V gene. Using immunoSEQ multiplex PCR, the repertoire was profiled, and TCRdb retains in-frame clones only, with some absent. The sample has about 45,000 clones, just over 85% seen once. The sequencing sample was made of CD4+ T cells from blood buffy coats. This clonotype was sampled from a human donor in good health. The chain recombines TRBV2 with TRBJ1-4, with TRBD1 as a possible D gene (6 bases). The CDR3 loop reads CASKAGVEKLFF. CDR3 DNA sequence: TGTGCCAGCAAGGCAGGGGTAGAAAAACTGTTTTTT.